This T cell receptor (beta chain) was observed in a study of T cells in Graves' hyperthyroidism and ophthalmopathy. Study results and limitations: In blood, most of the thyroid clonotypes expanded above 0.001 were also present. Ophthalmopathy was predicted by the model a median of roughly 6.7 months ahead of onset.

Ophthalmopathy patients all had a Clinical Activity Score of at least 3, a NOSPECS grade of at least 4 and disease under 3 months old. Diagnosing involved the use of clinical symptoms, serum thyroxine and TRAb, thyroid ultrasound and orbital computed tomography. Template material for amplifying TCR beta CDR3 regions consisted of RNA transcripts. In the first-round RT-PCR of the TCR CDR3, the HTBI primer set was used. TCRdb reprocessed the multiplex PCR reads with MiXCR, giving one entry per CDR3 protein. The sample contains about 410,000 distinct CDR3 sequences, over 12% of which appear only once. A word on this clonotype: No antigen is known for it.

Trimming stripped 3 bases from V and 5 bases from J, with 16 bases between. Germline-derived CDR1 and CDR2 are SGHNT and YENEEA. The length of the CDR3 is 15 residues. V and J are TRBV11-3 and TRBJ2-5; D is perhaps TRBD1 (5 bases). The specimen was blood. This sequence was found in a man between 18 and 29 years old with Graves' ophthalmopathy. The CDR3 region is CASSFSTRWGETQYF. Here the CDR3 DNA reads TGTGCCAGCAGCTTCAGTACCCGATGGGGCGAGACCCAGTACTTC.